These 26 T cell receptor beta chains were sequenced from one sample in a study of TIL therapy for anti-PD-1-resistant metastatic lung cancer. This was the immunoSEQ v3 assay. Assay: immunoSEQ multiplex PCR; the TCRdb copy retains only in-frame clones and omits some. The sample holds roughly 46,000 clones; around 86% are singletons and the top ten take less than 6%. The time point denotes: pre-treatment sample, taken before nivolumab and TIL therapy. Sample: blood, taken at baseline. These TCRs come from a person aged 25-79 years with non-small cell lung cancer.

Regarding this clone: The junction departs from germline at one end; a sequencing error may be responsible. V and J are TRBV7-7 and TRBJ2-5, with 9 bases that match TRBD2. The CDR3 totals 17 residues. CDR1 and CDR2 from the germline V gene are SSHAT and FNYEAQ (reference sequence). The CDR3 DNA sequence: TGTGCTAGCAGCTTAGAGATGGCGGGAGGGCCCTCTGAGACCCAGTACTTC. Its protein is CASSLEMAGGPSETQYF.

This clone occurred once. The V gene is TRBV6-6, the J gene TRBJ2-1, with 10 bases aligning to TRBD1. The CDR3 has 15 amino acids. V was clipped by 2 bases and J by 5 bases; unmatched bases: 3. Germline CDR1 is MNHNY and CDR2 is SVGAGI (reference sequence). CDR3 residues: CASSYGGTGDNEQFF. The CDR3 DNA sequence: TGTGCCAGCAGTTACGGGGGGACAGGGGACAATGAGCAGTTCTTC.

V is TRBV5-5 and J is TRBJ2-4; the D call may be TRBD1 or TRBD2 (5 bases each). The CDR3 extends over 14 amino acids. V lost 4 bases and J lost 8, with 16 bases in between. Germline loops: CDR1 SGHKS, CDR2 YYEKEE (reference sequence). The CDR3 sequence is CASSPGTRRDIQYF. DNA for the CDR3: TGTGCCAGCAGCCCGGGGACCCGTAGGGACATTCAGTACTTC.

V and J are TRBV7-9 and TRBJ1-4; D is perhaps TRBD1 (6 bases). V lost 1 base, J lost 5 bases, and 14 bases lay in between. The CDR3 runs to 16 residues. From germline, CDR1 is SEHNR and CDR2 FQNEAQ (reference sequence). DNA for the CDR3: TGTGCCAGCAGCTTAGGGATCGGACAGCGGAATGAAAAACTGTTTTTT. Its translation is CASSLGIGQRNEKLFF.

The chain recombines TRBV6-5 with TRBJ2-7, with D possibly being TRBD1 (6 bases). This CDR3 has 14 residues. Looked up from germline, CDR1 is MNHEY and CDR2 is SVGAGI. The V end was cut by 4 bases, the J end by 4 bases, with 14 bases between. CDR3 bases: TGTGCCAGCAGTTCCCACAGGGTTGGGTACGAGCAGTACTTC. Its translation: CASSSHRVGYEQYF.

The chain couples TRBV12-5 to TRBJ1-1; D gene uncertain. Trimming removed 3 bases from V and 2 bases from J, with 4 bases in between. This CDR3 has 12 amino acids. Per germline, CDR1 LGHNT and CDR2 FRNRAP. In DNA, the CDR3 is TGTGCTAGTGGTTTAGGTAACACTGAAGCTTTCTTT. Encoded protein: CASGLGNTEAFF.

This clone came up once. The rearrangement links TRBV6-6 to TRBJ2-3; 7 bases line up with TRBD2. The CDR3 has 15 residues. Trimming took 3 bases from V and 2 from J; bases not matched to a gene: 5. Germline V lookup: CDR1 MNHNY, CDR2 SVGAGI (reference sequence). CDR3 region: CASSYLADLTDTQYF. CDR3 DNA: TGTGCCAGCAGTTATCTAGCGGATCTCACAGATACGCAGTATTTT.

The CDR3 bases are TGTGCCAGCTCACCAATTCAGGGCTGGAGCTCTGGAAACACCATATATTTT. It specifies CASSPIQGWSSGNTIYF. This rearrangement joins TRBV18 to TRBJ1-3; possible D gene TRBD1, 5 bases. The germline gives CDR1 KGHSH, CDR2 LQKENI. The CDR3 runs to 17 residues. The ends were cut back, 2 bases at V and 0 bases at J, with 14 bases in the middle.

This clone has a handful of counts. The rearrangement links TRBV4-1 to TRBJ1-2; D is perhaps TRBD1 (6 bases). The V end lost 0 bases, the J end lost 3 bases, and 11 bases lay between the germline ends. Looked up from germline, CDR1 is MGHRA and CDR2 is YSYEKL. The CDR3 contains 15 residues. This chain's CDR3 is CASSQERRTDYGYTF. The CDR3 nucleotides read TGCGCCAGCAGCCAAGAAAGGCGGACAGACTATGGCTACACCTTC.

This clone was seen a handful of times. The rearrangement links TRBV6-2 or TRBV6-3 to TRBJ2-7; 8 bases match TRBD2. V trimming: 2 bases; J trimming: 7 bases; junction bases outside the gene matches: 4. The CDR3 is made up of 13 amino acids. CDR1 and CDR2 from the germline V gene are MNHEY and SVGEGT. The CDR3 DNA reads as TGTGCCAGCAGTTACCAGAGCGGGAGAGAGCAGTACTTC. It is translated as CASSYQSGREQYF.

This chain uses TRBV5-6 with TRBJ2-3; D is ambiguous. V gave up 1 base and J gave up 6 bases, with 6 bases separating them. CDR1 and CDR2 (germline): SGHDT, YYEEEE. The CDR3 covers 12 residues. The CDR3 DNA reads as TGTGCCAGCAGCTTGTCGGGCGATACGCAGTATTTT. Protein: CASSLSGDTQYF.

This chain uses TRBV27 with TRBJ2-3; D is unclear. The germline CDR1 and CDR2 sequences are MNHEY and SMNVEV (reference sequence). The CDR3 length is 13 residues. V shed 0 bases and J shed 3 bases, with 4 bases lying between them. The CDR3 protein is CASSLSITDTQYF. The CDR3 region has the DNA TGTGCCAGCAGTTTATCGATAACAGATACGCAGTATTTT.

J is TRBJ2-7 and V is TRBV24-1; D is tentatively TRBD1 or TRBD2 (5 bases each). V shed 6 bases and J shed 0 bases, with 11 bases lying between them. Germline V gene sequence: CDR1 KGHDR, CDR2 SFDVKD. This CDR3 contains 14 residues. For the CDR3, the DNA is TGTGCCACCAGTTCGGGGCTGGGCTCCTACGAGCAGTACTTC. Encoded protein: CATSSGLGSYEQYF.

This clone was seen once. CDR3 DNA: TGTGCCACCAGTGACCCACTTGAGCGGGGGAACAATGAGCAGTTCTTC. As protein: CATSDPLERGNNEQFF. The chain carries TRBV24-1 and TRBJ2-1, with 8 bases aligning to TRBD2. The germline CDR1 and CDR2 sequences are KGHDR and SFDVKD. CDR3 length equals 16 residues. V was pared by 4 bases and J by 5 bases, with 9 bases of the junction left unmatched.

The chain recombines TRBV19 with TRBJ2-2; unclear D gene. Germline assignment: CDR1 LNHDA and CDR2 SQIVND (reference sequence). CDR3 length equals 12 residues. Trimming cost V 2 bases and J 7 bases, with 5 bases left between them. This CDR3 reads CASSIRFGELFF. Here the CDR3 DNA reads TGTGCCAGTAGTATAAGGTTCGGGGAGCTGTTTTTT.

The chain is built from TRBV7-3 and TRBJ2-1, with 13 positions matching TRBD2. Germline V gene sequence: CDR1 SGHTA, CDR2 FQGTGA. V shed 5 bases, J shed 9 bases, and the junction held 7 bases outside the gene matches. The CDR3 runs to 15 residues. In nucleotides, the CDR3 is TGTGCCAGCAGCCCACGGACTAGCGGGAGATCTGAGCAGTTCTTC. It codes for CASSPRTSGRSEQFF.

The V gene is TRBV7-2, the J gene TRBJ2-5; TRBD1 matches 7 bases. Trimming at V came to 0 bases and at J to 4 bases, leaving 5 bases not matched to a gene. The CDR3 loop spans 15 amino acids. CDR1 and CDR2 from the germline V gene are SGHTA and FQGNSA. The CDR3 spells CASSLAPGGAETQYF. The CDR3 nucleotides read TGTGCCAGCAGCTTAGCGCCAGGGGGAGCAGAGACCCAGTACTTC. Full variable domain (remainder filled in from reference TRBV7-2 and TRBJ2-5): GAGVSQSPSNKVTEKGKDVELRCDPISGHTALYWYRQSLGQGLEFLIYFQGNSAPDKSGLPSDRFSAERTGGSVSTLTIQRTQQEDSAVYLCASSLAPGGAETQYFGPGTRLLVL.

The genes are TRBV14 and TRBJ1-2; D is uncertain. The germline V and J ends were trimmed by 4 bases and 4 bases, with 10 bases remaining between them. This CDR3 region has 13 residues. Germline V gives CDR1 SGHDN, CDR2 FVKESK. The CDR3 bases are TGTGCCAGCAGCCCTTCGAACAGCTATGGCTACACCTTC. The encoded protein is CASSPSNSYGYTF.

The J gene is TRBJ1-2, the V gene TRBV29-1, with D unresolved. The CDR3 contains 11 residues. Per germline, CDR1 SQVTM and CDR2 ANQGSEA. V was shortened by 6 bases and J by 4 bases, with 9 bases between the two germline ends. The CDR3 sequence is CSVPFGYGYTF. The CDR3 region has the DNA TGCAGCGTACCTTTTGGCTATGGCTACACCTTC.

This chain uses TRBV29-1 with TRBJ2-5; a possible D gene is TRBD1 (6 bases). Germline CDR1 reads SQVTM; CDR2 reads ANQGSEA. This CDR3 has 14 amino acids. V was cut by 1 base and J by 3 bases, with 12 bases left in between. For the CDR3, the DNA is TGCAGCGTTGAAGCCGGGACACACGAAGAGACCCAGTACTTC. Protein: CSVEAGTHEETQYF.

The chain couples TRBV27 to TRBJ1-3; TRBD1 matches at 8 bases. V shed 5 bases and J 7 bases; nucleotides not matched to a gene: 10. The CDR3 runs to 15 residues. Germline V gene data show CDR1 as MNHEY and CDR2 as SMNVEV (reference sequence). CDR3 sequence: CASSPHRDRRNTIYF. DNA of the CDR3: TGTGCCAGCAGTCCCCACAGGGACAGGAGGAACACCATATATTTT.

The chain couples TRBV27 to TRBJ2-7, with 10 bases fitting TRBD2. In germline, CDR1 is MNHEY, CDR2 SMNVEV (reference sequence). CDR3 length: 15 amino acids. The V gene end was trimmed by 3 bases and the J gene end by 2 bases; junction bases not matched to a gene: 4. For the CDR3, the DNA is TGTGCCAGCAGTTTTTCTACTAGCGGGACCTACGAGCAGTACTTC. Protein product: CASSFSTSGTYEQYF.

The chain carries TRBV6-5 and TRBJ1-4, with D hard to call. V was shortened by 4 bases and J by 4 bases, with 4 bases between the two germline ends. CDR1 is MNHEY and CDR2 is SVGAGI in the germline V gene. The CDR3 covers 12 residues. Written as DNA, the CDR3 is TGTGCCAGCAGTTCCAATAATGAAAAACTGTTTTTT. Protein sequence: CASSSNNEKLFF.

V gene TRBV18 combines with J gene TRBJ2-6; TRBD1 might be the D (6 bases). From germline, CDR1 is KGHSH and CDR2 LQKENI. The CDR3 consists of 17 residues. The V end was cut by 6 bases, the J end by 0 bases, with 15 bases between. CDR3 sequence reads: CASSTRTGSSGANVLTF. DNA of the CDR3: TGTGCCAGCTCGACGAGAACAGGGAGCTCTGGGGCCAACGTCCTGACTTTC.

This rearrangement joins TRBV19 to TRBJ1-2; 7 nucleotides match TRBD1. The CDR3 contains 15 residues. CDR1 is LNHDA and CDR2 is SQIVND in the germline V gene (reference sequence). V trimming: 11 bases; J trimming: 10 bases; junction bases outside the gene matches: 22. The CDR3 DNA reads TGTGCCTCCTCGTTAAGACAGGGACTTGGTTTCGACTACACCTTC. As protein: CASSLRQGLGFDYTF. The entire variable domain, with the rest obtained from reference TRBV19 and TRBJ1-2, is as follows: DGGITQSPKYLFRKEGQNVTLSCEQNLNHDAMYWYRQDPGQGLRLIYYSQIVNDFQKGDIAEGYSVSREKKESFPLTVTSAQKNPTAFYLCASSLRQGLGFDYTFGSGTRLTVV.

The J gene is TRBJ1-6, the V gene TRBV7-3, with D unresolved. The ends were cut back, 4 bases at V and 7 bases at J, with 5 bases in the middle. The germline V gene encodes CDR1 SGHTA and CDR2 FQGTGA. The CDR3 is 12 residues long. CDR3 nucleotide sequence: TGTGCCAGCAGCTCGGGGAATTCACCCCTCCACTTT. Translated: CASSSGNSPLHF. The whole variable domain, remainder taken from reference TRBV7-3 and TRBJ1-6, is GAGVSQTPSNKVTEKGKYVELRCDPISGHTALYWYRQSLGQGPEFLIYFQGTGAADDSGLPNDRFFAVRPEGSVSTLKIQRTERGDSAVYLCASSSGNSPLHFGNGTRLTVT.